The sample holds a few counts of the clone carrying this T cell receptor (beta chain). Antigen: not known. This sample also contains other DNA sequences that code for the same CDR3. Assay: immunoSEQ multiplex PCR; the TCRdb copy retains only in-frame clones and omits some. The sample yields 250,000 to 400,000 clones, approximately 88% seen once. This specimen belongs to a study of cytomegalovirus exposure and HLA in healthy donors. Study-wide results and caveats: The study designated 150 to 200 TCR beta chains cytomegalovirus-associated. Reports indicated that the classifier achieved high specificity and sensitivity in diagnosing cytomegalovirus status.

It was the approximately 110-subject validation cohort, separate from the approximately 700-subject first cohort, to which the donors belonged. Per the germline V gene, CDR1 is KGHSH and CDR2 is LQKENI. Trimming took 3 bases from V and 4 from J, leaving 9 bases between them. The CDR3 sequence is 13 residues long. The gene calls are TRBV18 and TRBJ1-2; D possibly corresponds to TRBD1 (6 bases). The sequence was collected from a young man in good health and CMV-seronegative. Material for sequencing was PBMCs. The DNA of the CDR3 is TGTGCCAGCTCACCCACGGACAGCTATGGCTACACCTTC. Translating gives CASSPTDSYGYTF. The complete variable domain, with remaining parts taken from reference TRBV18 and TRBJ1-2, reads NAGVMQNPRHLVRRRGQEARLRCSPMKGHSHVYWYRQLPEEGLKFMVYLQKENIIDESGMPKERFSAEFPKEGPSILRIQQVVRGDSAAYFCASSPTDSYGYTFGSGTRLTVV.